Presented here are 3 T cell receptor beta chains from one specimen sequenced in a study of blood T cell repertoires in COVID-19. The repertoire was sequenced with immunoSEQ multiplex PCR; TCRdb's copy has only in-frame clones and lacks some. The table shows about 260,000 clones, with just under 90% occurring only once. Sequenced material: PBMCs or T cells enriched from blood (not recorded which). The source is a man aged 45 to 65 who had been exposed to COVID-19.

V and J are TRBV2 and TRBJ1-1; the D is unclear. CDR1 and CDR2 from the germline V gene are SNHLY and FYNNEI. The V and J ends lost 5 bases and 5 bases respectively, with 24 bases between them. CDR3 size: 17 residues. CDR3 sequence (DNA): TGTGCCAGCAGTTTCGGCGCTTGGCGAGGGAGCGAAACTGAAGCTTTCTTT. Its translation is CASSFGAWRGSETEAFF.

The chain employs TRBV28 and TRBJ1-1, with 7 positions matching TRBD1. CDR1 and CDR2 (germline): MDHEN, SYDVKM. CDR3 length: 12 residues. The ends lost 4 bases at V and 10 bases at J; junction bases unmatched: 6. DNA for the CDR3: TGTGCCAGCAGTTCAAACAGGGGAAGAGCTTTCTTT. As protein: CASSSNRGRAFF.

This clone was counted between two and nine times. The CDR3: CASSRASTNEKLFF. In DNA form, the CDR3 reads TGTGCCAGCAGTCGAGCCTCAACTAATGAAAAACTGTTTTTT. The chain employs TRBV5-6 and TRBJ1-4; D gene unclear. This CDR3 region has 14 residues. Germline CDR1 and CDR2: SGHDT and YYEEEE. V shed 5 bases and J shed 0 bases, with 8 bases lying between them.